Listed below are T cell receptor beta chains from one sample, sequenced in a study of cytomegalovirus exposure and HLA in healthy donors. TCRdb's copy holds only in-frame clones and misses some; the assay was immunoSEQ multiplex PCR. This sample has around 150,000 clones, with over 80% found just once. Source material: PBMCs. The receptors derive from a male donor in good health and CMV-seronegative. CDR3s include the opening cysteine and the closing phenylalanine or tryptophan. Each record gives: D gene, J gene, V gene, clone size, CDR3 protein, CDR3 DNA. A D gene is named only where the DNA matches it firmly. Clone size is shown for a subset of rows, as once, few, many or a class of expanded clone.

d_gene: TRBD2; j_gene: TRBJ2-1; v_gene: TRBV5-8; abundance: .; CDR3aa: CASSLVPWILAGGPYEQFF; CDR3nt: TGTGCCAGCAGCTTGGTTCCGTGGATACTAGCGGGAGGGCCCTATGAGCAGTTCTTC
d_gene: .; j_gene: TRBJ2-3; v_gene: TRBV6-4; abundance: .; CDR3aa: CASSDGHDTDTQYF; CDR3nt: TGTGCCAGCAGTGACGGACATGACACAGATACGCAGTATTTT
d_gene: .; j_gene: TRBJ2-7; v_gene: TRBV20-1; abundance: .; CDR3aa: CSASRGYEQYF; CDR3nt: TGCAGTGCTAGCAGAGGTTACGAGCAGTACTTC
d_gene: .; j_gene: TRBJ2-5; v_gene: TRBV27; abundance: .; CDR3aa: CASSLSRGWQETQYF; CDR3nt: TGTGCCAGCAGTTTATCGAGGGGGTGGCAAGAGACCCAGTACTTC
d_gene: .; j_gene: TRBJ1-4; v_gene: TRBV19; abundance: .; CDR3aa: CASSIKMTSTNEKLFF; CDR3nt: TGTGCCAGTAGTATAAAAATGACTTCAACTAATGAAAAACTGTTTTTT
d_gene: .; j_gene: TRBJ2-1; v_gene: TRBV7-8; abundance: .; CDR3aa: CASSLTTSGGEQFF; CDR3nt: TGTGCCAGCAGCTTAACGACTTCCGGGGGTGAGCAGTTCTTC
d_gene: TRBD1; j_gene: TRBJ2-6; v_gene: TRBV18; abundance: few; CDR3aa: CASSPRIGTGNSGANVLTF; CDR3nt: TGTGCCAGCTCACCGAGAATCGGGACAGGCAACTCTGGGGCCAACGTCCTGACTTTC
d_gene: .; j_gene: TRBJ2-7; v_gene: TRBV11-2; abundance: .; CDR3aa: CASSLGPAYEQYF; CDR3nt: TGTGCCAGCAGCTTAGGGCCAGCCTACGAGCAGTACTTC
d_gene: TRBD2; j_gene: TRBJ2-1; v_gene: TRBV4-3; abundance: .; CDR3aa: CASSQDQSGRFEQFF; CDR3nt: TGCGCCAGCAGCCAAGATCAGAGCGGGAGATTCGAGCAGTTCTTC
d_gene: .; j_gene: TRBJ1-5; v_gene: TRBV4-2; abundance: once; CDR3aa: CASSQDWAVSNQPQHF; CDR3nt: TGTGCCAGCAGCCAAGACTGGGCAGTTAGCAATCAGCCCCAGCATTTT
d_gene: .; j_gene: TRBJ1-3; v_gene: TRBV5-1; abundance: .; CDR3aa: CASSPAGSWIGNTIYF; CDR3nt: TGCGCCAGCAGCCCGGCGGGTTCTTGGATAGGAAACACCATATATTTT
d_gene: .; j_gene: TRBJ1-5; v_gene: TRBV27; abundance: .; CDR3aa: CASSEGTFNQPQHF; CDR3nt: TGTGCCAGCAGTGAGGGGACATTTAATCAGCCCCAGCATTTT
d_gene: .; j_gene: TRBJ1-2; v_gene: TRBV5-1; abundance: .; CDR3aa: CASSPTGYGYTF; CDR3nt: TGCGCCAGCAGCCCGACAGGCTATGGCTACACCTTC
d_gene: .; j_gene: TRBJ2-7; v_gene: TRBV7-9; abundance: .; CDR3aa: CSSTAQNYEQYF; CDR3nt: TGTTCCAGCACCGCCCAGAACTACGAGCAGTACTTC
d_gene: .; j_gene: TRBJ2-1; v_gene: TRBV5-1; abundance: .; CDR3aa: CASSLVGLARSYNEQFF; CDR3nt: TGCGCCAGCAGCTTGGTTGGGCTAGCGCGGTCCTACAATGAGCAGTTCTTC
d_gene: TRBD2; j_gene: TRBJ2-4; v_gene: TRBV28; abundance: .; CDR3aa: CATHNSPSGKNKNIQYF; CDR3nt: TGTGCCACCCACAACTCACCTAGCGGAAAGAACAAAAACATTCAGTACTTC
d_gene: TRBD2; j_gene: TRBJ2-3; v_gene: TRBV7-3; abundance: .; CDR3aa: CASSISGSGTDTQYF; CDR3nt: TGTGCCAGCAGCATTAGCGGGAGTGGCACAGATACGCAGTATTTT
d_gene: .; j_gene: TRBJ1-1; v_gene: TRBV7-9; abundance: .; CDR3aa: CASSFTGNTEAFF; CDR3nt: TGTGCCAGCAGCTTTACAGGGAACACTGAAGCTTTCTTT
d_gene: .; j_gene: TRBJ1-1; v_gene: TRBV18; abundance: .; CDR3aa: CASSPPRVVGTEAFF; CDR3nt: TGTGCCAGCTCACCACCGCGGGTGGTGGGCACTGAAGCTTTCTTT
d_gene: .; j_gene: TRBJ2-7; v_gene: TRBV4-1; abundance: .; CDR3aa: CASSQDGGPVSEQYF; CDR3nt: TGCGCCAGCAGCCAAGATGGGGGCCCGGTGAGCGAGCAGTACTTC
d_gene: .; j_gene: TRBJ1-6; v_gene: TRBV7-2; abundance: .; CDR3aa: CASSPLRNSPLHF; CDR3nt: TGTGCCAGCAGCCCTCTCAGGAATTCACCCCTCCACTTT
d_gene: TRBD1; j_gene: TRBJ2-1; v_gene: TRBV11-2; abundance: .; CDR3aa: CASRPDRGQGYNEQFF; CDR3nt: TGTGCCAGCAGACCTGATCGGGGACAGGGATACAATGAGCAGTTCTTC
d_gene: TRBD1; j_gene: TRBJ2-1; v_gene: TRBV18; abundance: .; CDR3aa: CASSDRDVNEQFF; CDR3nt: TGTGCCAGCTCGGACAGGGACGTCAATGAGCAGTTCTTC
d_gene: TRBD2; j_gene: TRBJ2-7; v_gene: TRBV7-9; abundance: .; CDR3aa: CASSAAGTSGVVGSYEQYF; CDR3nt: TGTGCCAGCAGCGCAGCCGGGACTAGCGGGGTCGTAGGGAGTTACGAGCAGTACTTC
d_gene: .; j_gene: TRBJ1-1; v_gene: TRBV6-1; abundance: .; CDR3aa: CASSEARANTEAFF; CDR3nt: TGTGCCAGCAGTGAAGCCAGGGCGAACACTGAAGCTTTCTTT
d_gene: .; j_gene: TRBJ1-2; v_gene: TRBV18; abundance: .; CDR3aa: CASSPDLLGYTF; CDR3nt: TGTGCCAGCTCACCGGACTTGCTTGGCTACACCTTC
d_gene: TRBD2; j_gene: TRBJ2-2; v_gene: TRBV5-3; abundance: .; CDR3aa: CARSYRLAGVIRELFF; CDR3nt: TGTGCCAGAAGCTATCGACTAGCGGGAGTAATCCGGGAGCTGTTTTTT
d_gene: .; j_gene: TRBJ1-2; v_gene: TRBV15; abundance: .; CDR3aa: CATAGGRAANYGYTF; CDR3nt: TGTGCCACCGCGGGGGGCAGGGCGGCTAACTATGGCTACACCTTC
d_gene: TRBD2; j_gene: TRBJ2-1; v_gene: TRBV11-3; abundance: .; CDR3aa: CASSHRGGSRDEQFF; CDR3nt: TGTGCCAGCAGTCACCGGGGCGGGAGTAGGGATGAGCAGTTCTTC
d_gene: TRBD2; j_gene: TRBJ2-7; v_gene: TRBV6-6; abundance: .; CDR3aa: CASSLTSGGMYEQYF; CDR3nt: TGTGCCAGCAGTTTGACTAGCGGGGGGATGTACGAGCAGTACTTC
d_gene: TRBD2; j_gene: TRBJ2-3; v_gene: TRBV9; abundance: .; CDR3aa: CASSVGTRGTDTQYF; CDR3nt: TGTGCCAGCAGCGTAGGGACTAGAGGCACAGATACGCAGTATTTT
d_gene: TRBD2; j_gene: TRBJ2-1; v_gene: TRBV27; abundance: once; CDR3aa: CASSGKREDYNEQFF; CDR3nt: TGTGCCAGCAGCGGAAAGCGGGAGGACTACAATGAGCAGTTCTTC
d_gene: TRBD1; j_gene: TRBJ2-5; v_gene: TRBV2; abundance: .; CDR3aa: CASRNRGLATLETQYF; CDR3nt: TGTGCCAGCAGGAACAGGGGGCTAGCAACGCTTGAGACCCAGTACTTC
d_gene: TRBD1; j_gene: TRBJ1-2; v_gene: TRBV5-1; abundance: once; CDR3aa: CASSLAPTGGDYGYTF; CDR3nt: TGCGCCAGCAGCTTGGCCCCGACAGGGGGCGACTATGGCTACACCTTC
d_gene: .; j_gene: TRBJ1-2; v_gene: TRBV5-5; abundance: .; CDR3aa: CASSLGGGDYYGYTF; CDR3nt: TGTGCCAGCAGCTTGGGGGGGGGAGATTACTATGGCTACACCTTC
d_gene: .; j_gene: TRBJ2-7; v_gene: TRBV27; abundance: .; CDR3aa: CASSLSSGYEQYF; CDR3nt: TGTGCCAGCAGTTTGTCCAGTGGCTACGAGCAGTACTTC
d_gene: .; j_gene: TRBJ2-1; v_gene: TRBV28; abundance: .; CDR3aa: CASSSQGTPYNEQFF; CDR3nt: TGTGCCAGCAGTAGCCAGGGGACACCGTACAATGAGCAGTTCTTC
d_gene: .; j_gene: TRBJ2-7; v_gene: TRBV21-1; abundance: .; CDR3aa: CASSSTSGTSGGGYEQYF; CDR3nt: TGTGCCAGCAGCTCAACCTCCGGGACTAGCGGGGGAGGTTACGAGCAGTACTTC
d_gene: TRBD2; j_gene: TRBJ2-3; v_gene: TRBV7-9; abundance: .; CDR3aa: CASSTGLAGASTDTQYF; CDR3nt: TGTGCCAGCAGCACGGGACTAGCGGGGGCGAGCACAGATACGCAGTATTTT
d_gene: .; j_gene: TRBJ1-5; v_gene: TRBV6-5; abundance: .; CDR3aa: CASSLRHFNQPQHF; CDR3nt: TGTGCCAGCTCCCTCCGACACTTCAATCAGCCCCAGCATTTT
d_gene: TRBD2; j_gene: TRBJ2-1; v_gene: TRBV5-5; abundance: .; CDR3aa: CASSGTSGAYNEQFF; CDR3nt: TGTGCCAGCAGCGGGACTAGCGGAGCCTACAATGAGCAGTTCTTC
d_gene: TRBD1; j_gene: TRBJ2-1; v_gene: TRBV28; abundance: once; CDR3aa: CAGSLWLGLDRDRSHNEQFF; CDR3nt: TGTGCCGGCAGTTTATGGTTGGGGTTAGATCGGGACAGGTCTCACAATGAGCAGTTCTTC
d_gene: .; j_gene: TRBJ2-5; v_gene: TRBV18; abundance: .; CDR3aa: CASSPPGDGGETQYF; CDR3nt: TGTGCCAGCTCACCCCCGGGGGACGGGGGAGAGACCCAGTACTTC
d_gene: .; j_gene: TRBJ1-1; v_gene: TRBV2; abundance: .; CDR3aa: CASIPDRNTEAFF; CDR3nt: TGTGCCAGCATCCCGGACAGGAACACTGAAGCTTTCTTT